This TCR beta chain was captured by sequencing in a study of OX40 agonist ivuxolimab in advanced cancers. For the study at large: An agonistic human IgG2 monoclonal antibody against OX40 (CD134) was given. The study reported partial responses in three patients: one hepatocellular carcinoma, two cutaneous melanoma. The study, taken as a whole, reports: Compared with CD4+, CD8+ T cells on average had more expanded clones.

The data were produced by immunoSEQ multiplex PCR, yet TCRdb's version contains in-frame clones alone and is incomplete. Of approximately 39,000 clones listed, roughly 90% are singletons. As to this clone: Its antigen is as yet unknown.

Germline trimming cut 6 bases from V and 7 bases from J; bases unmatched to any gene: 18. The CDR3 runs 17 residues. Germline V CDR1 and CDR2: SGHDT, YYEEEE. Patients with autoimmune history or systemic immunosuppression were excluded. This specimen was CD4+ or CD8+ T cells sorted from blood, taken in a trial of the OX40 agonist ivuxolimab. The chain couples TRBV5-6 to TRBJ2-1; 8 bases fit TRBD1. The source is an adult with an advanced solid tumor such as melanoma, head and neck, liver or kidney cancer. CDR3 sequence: CASTPWGGQGMRNEQFF. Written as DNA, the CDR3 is TGTGCCAGCACCCCTTGGGGCGGACAGGGAATGAGGAATGAGCAGTTCTTC. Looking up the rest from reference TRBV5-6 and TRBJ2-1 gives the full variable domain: DAGVTQSPTHLIKTRGQQVTLRCSPKSGHDTVSWYQQALGQGPQFIFQYYEEEERQRGNFPDRFSGHQFPNYSSELNVNALLLGDSALYLCASTPWGGQGMRNEQFFGPGTRLTVL.